There are many counts of the clone carrying this T cell receptor (beta chain). The sample belongs to a study of early T cells in non-severe SARS-CoV-2 infection. Study details: Sequencing used unsorted whole-blood bulk RNA, so chains lack pairing.

The CDR3 consists of 11 residues. V shed 8 bases and J shed 5 bases, with 10 bases lying between them. MiXCR, applied by TCRdb to the 5' RACE reads, yields one record per CDR3 protein. The table records tens of thousands of distinct CDR3 sequences, roughly 15% of them present only once. The sequenced sample was whole blood, obtained at baseline. The rearrangement links TRBV12-3 or TRBV12-4 to TRBJ2-7, with D perhaps assigned TRBD1 or TRBD2 (5 bases each). This TCR was sampled from an adult who was a healthcare worker with PCR-confirmed SARS-CoV-2 infection or an uninfected control (not recorded which). CDR3 nucleotides: TGTGCCAGCGGGACCTGGGACGAGCAGTACTTC. This gives the protein CASGTWDEQYF.